One and the same sample provided the 19 T cell receptor beta chains below, sequenced in a study of T cell responses to AZD1222 COVID-19 vaccine. Measured with immunoSEQ multiplex PCR; TCRdb has only the in-frame clones, and not every one. The top ten hold about 1.5% of the sample, which has 150,000 or so clones, around 90% seen once. The sequencing used peripheral blood, collected on day 0 of AZD1222 vaccination. The receptor set was obtained from an adult in good health.

This clone was seen once. V and J are TRBV27 and TRBJ1-4, with 7 bases identical to TRBD1. The CDR3 is 14 amino acids. J gave up 8 bases and V 6 bases, and 9 bases lay outside the gene matches. CDR1 is MNHEY and CDR2 is SMNVEV in the germline V gene (reference sequence). As DNA, the CDR3 is TGTGCCAGCAGGATCACAGGGGTGGACGAAAAACTGTTTTTT. This encodes CASRITGVDEKLFF. Full variable domain (remainder filled in from reference TRBV27 and TRBJ1-4): EAQVTQNPRYLITVTGKKLTVTCSQNMNHEYMSWYRQDPGLGLRQIYYSMNVEVTDKGDVPEGYKVSRKEKRNFPLILESPSPNQTSLYFCASRITGVDEKLFFGSGTQLSVL.

This chain joins TRBV19 and TRBJ1-1; 9 bases match TRBD1. This CDR3 has 19 amino acids. V lost 5 bases to trimming and J lost 5 bases; unmatched junction nucleotides: 21. CDR1 and CDR2 from the germline V gene are LNHDA and SQIVND (reference sequence). In nucleotides, the CDR3 is TGTGCCAGTAGTCCGAGGGACAGGGAGTTACGTATGGGAAGGACTGAAGCTTTCTTT. Translating gives CASSPRDRELRMGRTEAFF.

The chain employs TRBV27 and TRBJ1-3, with D possibly matching TRBD1 (5 bases). V was shortened by 3 bases and J by 4 bases, with 10 bases between the two germline ends. CDR3 length equals 14 residues. In germline, CDR1 is MNHEY, CDR2 SMNVEV (reference sequence). The CDR3 DNA follows: TGTGCCAGCAGTTTCAGGGCGAAGGGAAACACCATATATTTT. It yields the protein CASSFRAKGNTIYF.

The chain couples TRBV18 to TRBJ2-7, with D tentatively TRBD1 or TRBD2 (5 bases each). This CDR3 contains 14 residues. The germline V gene encodes CDR1 KGHSH and CDR2 LQKENI. V lost 3 bases and J lost 4, with 13 bases in between. This CDR3 reads CASSPRDGLYEQYF. The CDR3 DNA follows: TGTGCCAGCTCACCCCGGGACGGACTTTACGAGCAGTACTTC.

A single count supports this clone. The chain carries TRBV19 and TRBJ1-2, with 9 bases fitting TRBD1. Unmatched junction bases numbered 11, after V lost 5 bases and J lost 7 bases. Germline-derived CDR1 and CDR2 are LNHDA and SQIVND (reference sequence). This CDR3 has 15 amino acids. The CDR3 protein is CASSATGGAKGGYTF. CDR3 DNA: TGTGCCAGTAGTGCCACAGGGGGCGCCAAGGGTGGCTACACCTTC.

In its sample, this clone was seen once. J is TRBJ2-1 and V is TRBV7-2, with D unclear. Germline V gene data show CDR1 as SGHTA and CDR2 as FQGNSA. This CDR3 is built from 15 residues. The V and J ends lost 3 bases and 0 bases respectively, with 9 bases between them. Here the CDR3 reads CASSFWRSSYNEQFF. In DNA, the CDR3 is TGTGCCAGCAGCTTTTGGCGGAGCTCCTACAATGAGCAGTTCTTC.

The rearrangement links TRBV12-2 to TRBJ1-3. TRBV12-2 has pseudogene status. There are 10 residues in the CDR3. The CDR3 is CASRLNTIYF. CDR3 in DNA: TGTGCAAGTCGCCTAAACACCATATATTTT.

CDR3: CASVLDGGALYYGYTF. Written as DNA, the CDR3 is TGTGCCAGCGTTCTAGACGGGGGGGCGCTTTACTATGGCTACACCTTC. V usage is TRBV11-2 and J usage is TRBJ1-2, with D perhaps TRBD1 (6 bases). Germline CDR1 SGHAT, CDR2 FQNNGV. The CDR3 has 16 residues. The V end was cut by 8 bases, the J end by 3 bases, with 22 bases between.

The V gene is TRBV6-6, the J gene TRBJ2-1; D unclear. The CDR3 spans 12 residues. From germline, CDR1 is MNHNY and CDR2 SVGAGI (reference sequence). The ends were cut back, 0 bases at V and 5 bases at J, with 2 bases in the middle. Here the CDR3 reads CASSYSNNEQFF. The CDR3, as DNA: TGTGCCAGCAGTTACTCGAACAATGAGCAGTTCTTC.

The chain combines TRBV7-2 with TRBJ1-2; 7 bases line up with TRBD1. The germline V gene encodes CDR1 SGHTA and CDR2 FQGNSA. The length of the CDR3 is 13 residues. The junction had 2 bases not matched to a gene; V was cut back by 1 base and J by 6 bases. The chain's CDR3 is CASSLGQGDGYTF. DNA for the CDR3: TGTGCCAGCAGCTTAGGACAGGGTGATGGCTACACCTTC.

This chain links TRBV7-6 with TRBJ2-1; 11 positions match TRBD2. V gave up 0 bases and J gave up 8 bases; unmatched junction bases: 6. Germline lookup yields CDR1 SGHVS and CDR2 FNYEAQ. The CDR3 spans 16 residues. The CDR3 bases are TGTGCCAGCAGCTTAGCCAGTAGCGGGGGGGCTGATGAGCAGTTCTTC. Its translation is CASSLASSGGADEQFF. The complete variable domain, with remaining parts taken from reference TRBV7-6 and TRBJ2-1, reads GAGVSQSPRYKVTKRGQDVALRCDPISGHVSLYWYRQALGQGPEFLTYFNYEAQQDKSGLPNDRFSAERPEGSISTLTIQRTEQRDSAMYRCASSLASSGGADEQFFGPGTRLTVL.

The chain couples TRBV6-1 to TRBJ1-1; D is possibly TRBD1 (5 bases). This CDR3 comprises 11 residues. Trimming pared 6 bases from V and 8 bases from J, leaving 10 bases between. The V gene's germline CDR1 is MNHNS and CDR2 SASEGT. This CDR3 reads CASRGTDEAFF. The CDR3 DNA reads TGTGCCAGCAGGGGGACGGACGAAGCTTTCTTT.

The rearrangement links TRBV19 to TRBJ1-3; possibly TRBD1 for D (6 bases). CDR3 length equals 14 residues. Per germline, CDR1 LNHDA and CDR2 SQIVND (reference sequence). The germline V and J ends were trimmed by 5 bases and 7 bases, with 15 bases remaining between them. CDR3 sequence reads: CASSRPGGRNTIYF. Written as DNA, the CDR3 is TGTGCCAGTAGTCGGCCCGGGGGCAGGAACACCATATATTTT. The complete variable domain, with remaining parts taken from reference TRBV19 and TRBJ1-3, reads DGGITQSPKYLFRKEGQNVTLSCEQNLNHDAMYWYRQDPGQGLRLIYYSQIVNDFQKGDIAEGYSVSREKKESFPLTVTSAQKNPTAFYLCASSRPGGRNTIYFGEGSWLTVV.

The V and J genes are TRBV7-2 and TRBJ1-3; the D gene is possibly TRBD1 (5 bases). CDR1 and CDR2 (germline): SGHTA, FQGNSA. The CDR3 covers 14 residues. Trimming cost V 3 bases and J 2 bases, with 8 bases left between them. CDR3 nucleotide sequence: TGTGCCAGCAGCTTCGGAGGGGCTGGAAACACCATATATTTT. This codes for CASSFGGAGNTIYF.

This chain links TRBV6-5 with TRBJ2-2, with 7 bases identical to TRBD1. The CDR3 sequence is 15 residues long. The trim removed 2 bases at V and 2 bases at J, leaving 2 bases unmatched. Germline CDR1 is MNHEY and CDR2 is SVGAGI. CDR3 nucleotide sequence: TGTGCCAGCAGTTACGGGACAGCAAACACCGGGGAGCTGTTTTTT. Its protein is CASSYGTANTGELFF.

The rearrangement uses TRBV18 and TRBJ1-2, with D possibly being TRBD1 (5 bases). This CDR3 has 13 residues. Trimming pared 5 bases from V and 1 base from J, leaving 8 bases between. CDR1 is KGHSH, CDR2 LQKENI, per germline. This CDR3 reads CASSGTDNYGYTF. The CDR3 DNA sequence: TGTGCCAGCTCAGGGACTGATAACTATGGCTACACCTTC. The whole variable domain, filled in from reference TRBV18 and TRBJ1-2, reads NAGVMQNPRHLVRRRGQEARLRCSPMKGHSHVYWYRQLPEEGLKFMVYLQKENIIDESGMPKERFSAEFPKEGPSILRIQQVVRGDSAAYFCASSGTDNYGYTFGSGTRLTVV.

J is TRBJ2-7 and V is TRBV19; 14 bases are a match to TRBD2. From germline, CDR1 is LNHDA and CDR2 SQIVND (reference sequence). The ends lost 3 bases at V and 4 bases at J; junction bases unmatched: 14. The CDR3 covers 19 residues. The CDR3 protein is CASSIAGLAGGNLGYEQYF. The CDR3 DNA reads TGTGCCAGTAGTATCGCTGGACTAGCGGGGGGAAACTTAGGGTACGAGCAGTACTTC. Variable domain in full (rest from reference TRBV19 and TRBJ2-7): DGGITQSPKYLFRKEGQNVTLSCEQNLNHDAMYWYRQDPGQGLRLIYYSQIVNDFQKGDIAEGYSVSREKKESFPLTVTSAQKNPTAFYLCASSIAGLAGGNLGYEQYFGPGTRLTVT.

The J gene is TRBJ1-3, the V gene TRBV6-2 or TRBV6-3, with 9 bases aligning to TRBD1. CDR1 and CDR2 (germline): MNHEY, SVGEGT. Trimming cost V 4 bases and J 7 bases; bases outside gene matches: 11. The CDR3 loop spans 16 amino acids. The CDR3 loop is CASSWTGTGPSNTIYF. Written as DNA, the CDR3 is TGTGCCAGCAGTTGGACCGGGACAGGGCCTTCGAACACCATATATTTT.

The CDR3 DNA reads TGTGCCTGGAGTGTTCGACAGGGTTTGGGGTCACCCCTCCACTTT. This codes for CAWSVRQGLGSPLHF. The chain is built from TRBV30 and TRBJ1-6; 7 nucleotides agree with TRBD1. The CDR3 runs to 15 residues. The V segment lost 0 bases and the J segment 10 bases; nucleotides outside the gene matches: 9. Germline V gene data show CDR1 as GTSNPN and CDR2 as SVGIG (reference sequence).